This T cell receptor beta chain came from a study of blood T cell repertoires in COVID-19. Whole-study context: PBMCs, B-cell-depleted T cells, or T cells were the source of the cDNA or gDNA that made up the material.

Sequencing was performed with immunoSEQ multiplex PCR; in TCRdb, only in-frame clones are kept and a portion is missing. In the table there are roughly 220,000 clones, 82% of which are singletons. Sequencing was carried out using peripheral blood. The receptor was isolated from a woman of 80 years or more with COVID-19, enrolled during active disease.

The DNA for the CDR3 is TGTGCCAGCAGTTATAGAGGGGACAGGGTCTATGGCTACACCTTC. It is translated as CASSYRGDRVYGYTF. The J gene is TRBJ1-2, the V gene TRBV6-5; 9 bases map to TRBD1. Germline V gene sequence: CDR1 MNHEY, CDR2 SVGAGI. This CDR3 is built from 15 residues. V trimming: 3 bases; J trimming: 4 bases; junction bases outside the gene matches: 6.